The 12 T cell receptor beta chains reported below all come from one sample, sequenced in a study of technical replicates of blood from a few donors. TCRdb's copy holds only in-frame clones and misses some; the assay was immunoSEQ multiplex PCR. The sample contains approximately 10,000 clones, approximately 93% of which appear only once. Sequenced: PBMCs. These receptors were obtained from a human donor in good health.

The rearrangement links TRBV15 to TRBJ2-3, with TRBD1 as a possible D gene (5 bases). Looked up from germline, CDR1 is LNHNV and CDR2 is YYDKDF (reference sequence). Trimming cost V 1 base and J 6 bases, with 17 bases left between them. This CDR3 is built from 16 residues. The CDR3: CATSRVQQGPHDTQYF. CDR3 DNA sequence: TGTGCCACCAGCAGAGTGCAGCAGGGCCCACACGATACGCAGTATTTT.

The chain recombines TRBV4-1 with TRBJ2-7, with 12 bases identical to TRBD2. The CDR3 loop spans 15 amino acids. J lost 1 base, V lost 3 bases, and 1 base had no gene match. The germline V gene has CDR1 MGHRA and CDR2 YSYEKL. CDR3 nucleotide sequence: TGCGCCAGCAGCCATCTAGCGGGAGGGTCCTACGAGCAGTACTTC. Residues: CASSHLAGGSYEQYF.

This rearrangement joins TRBV7-9 to TRBJ2-5, with 10 bases identical to TRBD1. The J segment lost 5 bases and the V segment lost 5 bases, leaving 5 bases of the junction unmatched. The CDR3 sequence is 14 residues long. Germline assignment: CDR1 SEHNR and CDR2 FQNEAQ (reference sequence). CDR3 protein: CASSRQGARETQYF. CDR3 DNA: TGTGCCAGCAGCCGACAGGGGGCGAGGGAGACCCAGTACTTC.

The V gene is TRBV7-9, the J gene TRBJ2-7, with TRBD2 matching over 11 bases. The CDR3 extends over 15 amino acids. From germline, CDR1 is SEHNR and CDR2 FQNEAQ (reference sequence). The trim removed 3 bases at V and 1 base at J, leaving 2 bases unmatched. CDR3 in amino acids: CASSFASGGSYEQYF. The CDR3 bases are TGTGCCAGCAGCTTCGCTAGCGGGGGGTCCTACGAGCAGTACTTC.

This chain uses TRBV7-9 with TRBJ1-2, with D perhaps matching TRBD1 (5 bases). CDR1 and CDR2 from the germline V gene are SEHNR and FQNEAQ (reference sequence). The CDR3 runs 15 residues. V was pared by 8 bases and J by 8 bases, with 24 bases between. The CDR3 DNA sequence: TGTGCCAGCCGCGCGGGGGGTAGTTCGAAATCAGGCTACACCTTC. Translating it yields CASRAGGSSKSGYTF. The full variable domain, in which reference TRBV7-9 and TRBJ1-2 provide the parts outside the CDR3, is DTGVSQNPRHKITKRGQNVTFRCDPISEHNRLYWYRQTLGQGPEFLTYFQNEAQLEKSRLLSDRFSAERPKGSFSTLEIQRTEQGDSAMYLCASRAGGSSKSGYTFGSGTRLTVV.

V is TRBV5-6 and J is TRBJ2-3; 8 bases fit TRBD1. V lost 4 bases, J lost 6 bases, and 10 bases stayed unmatched. The CDR3 extends over 15 amino acids. CDR1 and CDR2 from the germline V gene are SGHDT and YYEEEE. This chain's CDR3 is CASSLGQGQTDTQYF. CDR3 in DNA: TGTGCCAGCAGCCTAGGACAGGGCCAGACGGATACGCAGTATTTT.

The V call is TRBV15, the J call TRBJ1-4; D ambiguous. V was clipped by 0 bases and J by 6 bases, with 8 bases between them. The CDR3 sequence is 14 residues long. Germline CDR1 and CDR2: LNHNV and YYDKDF (reference sequence). CDR3 bases: TGTGCCACCAGCAGAGATCGAGTGCATGAAAAACTGTTTTTT. Amino acids: CATSRDRVHEKLFF.

This clone was seen a single time. The V and J genes are TRBV6-1 and TRBJ2-3, with unresolved D. Germline CDR1 MNHNS, CDR2 SASEGT. V lost 3 bases and J lost 2, with 9 bases in between. CDR3 length: 14 amino acids. Here the CDR3 reads CASSDLRHTDTQYF. The CDR3, as DNA: TGTGCCAGCAGTGATCTGCGGCACACAGATACGCAGTATTTT.

The sample holds one count of this clone. The chain couples TRBV4-1 to TRBJ2-7; possible D gene TRBD2, 7 bases. V was shortened by 4 bases and J by 1 base, with 14 bases between the two germline ends. Germline CDR1 MGHRA, CDR2 YSYEKL. The CDR3 sequence is 15 residues long. The CDR3 coding sequence is TGCGCCAGCAGCCGAGAGGGGGGGGTTTCCTACGAGCAGTACTTC. Translated: CASSREGGVSYEQYF.

The chain links TRBV5-4 to TRBJ1-2; maybe TRBD1 (5 bases). Germline lookup yields CDR1 SGHNT and CDR2 YYREEE (reference sequence). V lost 0 bases to trimming and J lost 5 bases, with 8 bases between them. This CDR3 spans 13 amino acids. CDR3 amino acids: CASSLGGAYGYTF. As DNA, the CDR3 is TGTGCCAGCAGCTTGGGTGGGGCTTATGGCTACACCTTC.

The chain combines TRBV5-4 with TRBJ1-4; D perhaps matches TRBD1 (6 bases). Germline V CDR1 and CDR2: SGHNT, YYREEE (reference sequence). The V and J ends lost 0 bases and 3 bases respectively, with 18 bases between them. The CDR3 has 18 amino acids. CDR3: CASSLVNLGQTSNEKLFF. Here the CDR3 DNA reads TGTGCCAGCAGCTTGGTTAACCTCGGACAGACGTCTAATGAAAAACTGTTTTTT.

V is TRBV6-6 and J is TRBJ1-4, with 10 bases matching TRBD1. The CDR3 is 13 amino acids. Trimming removed 6 bases from V and 13 bases from J; junction bases left unmatched: 8. The germline V gene has CDR1 MNHNY and CDR2 SVGAGI (reference sequence). The CDR3 nucleotides read TGTGCCAGCAGCCTACAGGGACAGGGGCGACTGTTTTTT. Protein: CASSLQGQGRLFF.